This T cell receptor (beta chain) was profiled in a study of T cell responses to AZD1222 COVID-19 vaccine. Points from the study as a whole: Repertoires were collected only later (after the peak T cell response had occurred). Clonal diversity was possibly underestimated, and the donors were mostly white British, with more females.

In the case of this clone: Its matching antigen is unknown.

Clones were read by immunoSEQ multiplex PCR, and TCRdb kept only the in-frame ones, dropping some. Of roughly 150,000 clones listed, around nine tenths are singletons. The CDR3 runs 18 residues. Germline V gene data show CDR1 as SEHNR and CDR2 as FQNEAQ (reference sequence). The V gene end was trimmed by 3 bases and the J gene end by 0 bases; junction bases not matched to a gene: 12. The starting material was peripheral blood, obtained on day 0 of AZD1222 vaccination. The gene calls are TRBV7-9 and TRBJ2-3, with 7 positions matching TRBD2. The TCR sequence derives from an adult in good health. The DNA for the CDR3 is TGTGCCAGCAGCTTCTCGGCTTGGGGCGGGGGTAGCACAGATACGCAGTATTTT. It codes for CASSFSAWGGGSTDTQYF.